The 19 T cell receptor beta chains listed next were all sequenced from one sample in a study of shared clonotypes between healthy human individuals. CD45RO negativity and positive selection for CCR7 defined naive CD8 cells, a population that excluded terminally differentiated effector memory CD45RA+ cells. Sequencing used immunoSEQ multiplex PCR; TCRdb keeps in-frame clones, though not all of them. Found here are 1.5 million to 2.5 million clones, over 85% of them singletons; the top ten hold 1% to 1.5%. The sample taken for sequencing was naive CD8+ T cells sorted from blood. The origin of the receptors is a man in his late teens or twenties in good health.

This sequence joins TRBV5-1 and TRBJ1-5; no clear D. Germline CDR1 SGHRS, CDR2 YFSETQ. The CDR3 length is 15 residues. V lost 0 bases and J lost 3, with 10 bases in between. The CDR3 spells CASSLGGYDNQPQHF. The CDR3 nucleotides read TGCGCCAGCAGCTTGGGAGGGTATGACAATCAGCCCCAGCATTTT.

On this clone itself: A junction boundary mismatches the germline segment, possibly from a read error. V and J are TRBV11-2 and TRBJ2-7; a weak D match, TRBD2 (5 bases). CDR3 length: 11 amino acids. Germline CDR1 reads SGHAT; CDR2 reads FQNNGV. For the CDR3, the DNA is TGTGCCAGCAGCCGCCTAGGGAGTGTCTTCTTC. Residues: CASSRLGSVFF.

This rearrangement joins TRBV6-5 to TRBJ2-1, with D possibly TRBD2 on 6 matching bases. V dropped 0 bases and J dropped 6 bases, with 15 bases sitting between them. The CDR3 spans 16 residues. The germline gives CDR1 MNHEY, CDR2 SVGAGI. The CDR3 DNA follows: TGTGCCAGCAGTTACTCGTGGGGGGAGTACAGCAATGAGCAGTTCTTC. Protein: CASSYSWGEYSNEQFF.

The chain carries TRBV29-1 and TRBJ2-2; perhaps TRBD2 as D (6 bases). Per germline, CDR1 SQVTM and CDR2 ANQGSEA. This CDR3 contains 12 residues. Trimming shortened V by 5 bases and J by 8 bases, and 12 bases separated the two germline ends. The CDR3 coding sequence is TGCAGCGTTACCAGCGGGTTAGGGGAGCTGTTTTTT. Translating it yields CSVTSGLGELFF.

The V call is TRBV7-2, the J call TRBJ2-1, with D perhaps TRBD2 (5 bases). Trimming cost V 10 bases and J 1 base, with 14 bases left between them. CDR1 and CDR2 from the germline V gene are SGHTA and FQGNSA. CDR3 length equals 14 residues. The CDR3 bases are TGTGCCACCGGAGTAACGGGGTCCTACAATGAGCAGTTCTTC. Its translation is CATGVTGSYNEQFF.

The chain carries TRBV7-9 and TRBJ2-7, with 14 bases aligning to TRBD2. There are 14 residues in the CDR3. Germline trimming cut 5 bases from V and 6 bases from J; bases unmatched to any gene: 3. Per the germline V gene, CDR1 is SEHNR and CDR2 is FQNEAQ (reference sequence). This CDR3 is CASSPGTSGSEQYF. CDR3 DNA sequence: TGTGCCAGCAGCCCAGGGACTAGCGGGAGCGAGCAGTACTTC.

The gene calls are TRBV9 and TRBJ2-5; the D gene could be TRBD1 or TRBD2 (6 bases each). V was clipped by 4 bases and J by 4 bases, with 14 bases between them. CDR1 and CDR2 from the germline V gene are SGDLS and YYNGEE. The CDR3 consists of 14 residues. DNA of the CDR3: TGTGCCAGCAGCTCCGAGGGGGGCTCAGAGACCCAGTACTTC. Protein sequence: CASSSEGGSETQYF. The full variable domain, with the rest looked up from reference TRBV9 and TRBJ2-5, is DSGVTQTPKHLITATGQRVTLRCSPRSGDLSVYWYQQSLDQGLQFLIQYYNGEERAKGNILERFSAQQFPDLHSELNLSSLELGDSALYFCASSSEGGSETQYFGPGTRLLVL.

This sequence joins TRBV13 and TRBJ2-7; D perhaps matches TRBD1 (7 bases). Germline-derived CDR1 and CDR2 are PRHDT and FYEKMQ (reference sequence). This CDR3 has 15 amino acids. Trimming cost V 7 bases and J 3 bases, with 19 bases left between them. The CDR3 sequence: CASNLRAGGLYEQYF. CDR3 nucleotides: TGTGCCAGCAACCTTCGGGCAGGGGGACTCTACGAGCAGTACTTC.

The genes are TRBV7-9 and TRBJ1-2, with D perhaps matching TRBD1 (5 bases). Trimming took off 5 bases at V and 2 bases at J, with 15 bases between the two ends. This CDR3 region has 15 residues. Germline V gene sequence: CDR1 SEHNR, CDR2 FQNEAQ (reference sequence). The CDR3 sequence: CASSRGDQNNYGYTF. DNA of the CDR3: TGTGCCAGCAGCCGCGGGGACCAGAACAACTATGGCTACACCTTC.

The chain couples TRBV9 to TRBJ1-1; D might be TRBD1 (6 bases). The CDR3 totals 14 residues. V gave up 4 bases and J gave up 4 bases, with 14 bases separating them. The germline V gene has CDR1 SGDLS and CDR2 YYNGEE. The CDR3 coding sequence is TGTGCCAGCAGCTTACAGGGTGGGTTCACTGAAGCTTTCTTT. It yields the protein CASSLQGGFTEAFF.

This clone appeared once. The chain employs TRBV27 and TRBJ2-5, with D uncertain. CDR1 and CDR2 from the germline V gene are MNHEY and SMNVEV (reference sequence). The V end lost 2 bases, the J end lost 4 bases, and 14 bases lay between the germline ends. The CDR3 is 15 amino acids. The CDR3: CASSLRTGSRETQYF. DNA of the CDR3: TGTGCCAGCAGTTTAAGGACGGGCTCCAGAGAGACCCAGTACTTC.

The chain couples TRBV5-6 to TRBJ2-7, with D tentatively TRBD1 (5 bases). V shed 4 bases and J shed 4 bases, with 18 bases lying between them. The CDR3 is made up of 15 amino acids. The V gene's germline CDR1 is SGHDT and CDR2 YYEEEE. CDR3 protein: CASSRQGSGVYEQYF. CDR3 coding DNA: TGTGCCAGCAGCCGTCAGGGCTCTGGAGTTTACGAGCAGTACTTC.

This rearrangement joins TRBV7-9 to TRBJ1-5, with D perhaps TRBD1 (5 bases). Trimming pared 5 bases from V and 3 bases from J, leaving 17 bases between. Germline loops: CDR1 SEHNR, CDR2 FQNEAQ (reference sequence). The CDR3 is made up of 16 amino acids. The CDR3 here is CASSGGTGGDNQPQHF. CDR3 DNA: TGTGCCAGCAGCGGCGGGACCGGAGGGGACAATCAGCCCCAGCATTTT.

This clone was found once. The rearrangement links TRBV6-4 to TRBJ2-1; D may be TRBD1 (5 bases). The V gene's germline CDR1 is MRHNA and CDR2 SNTAGT. Trimming left V 5 bases short and J 3 bases short, with 14 bases between. The CDR3 runs to 15 residues. CDR3: CASSTGDLLYNEQFF. The CDR3 nucleotides read TGTGCCAGCAGTACAGGTGACCTACTCTACAATGAGCAGTTCTTC.

To note about this clone: Other DNA variants within this sample encode the same CDR3. V gene TRBV9 combines with J gene TRBJ2-7, with 11 nucleotides matching TRBD1. Unmatched junction bases numbered 3, after V lost 3 bases and J lost 1 base. CDR1 and CDR2 (germline): SGDLS, YYNGEE. The CDR3 is 15 residues long. The CDR3 DNA is TGTGCCAGCAGCGCAGGACAGGGGGCTTCCTACGAGCAGTACTTC. This gives the protein CASSAGQGASYEQYF.

The chain joins TRBV2 to TRBJ1-1; TRBD1 aligns across 12 bases. This CDR3 is built from 16 residues. Germline V gene lookup returns CDR1 SNHLY and CDR2 FYNNEI. Trimming at V came to 11 bases and at J to 4 bases, leaving 14 bases not matched to a gene. The DNA for the CDR3 is TGTGCCGACGTGGGGGACAGGGGGCTCATCGGCACTGAAGCTTTCTTT. Encoded protein: CADVGDRGLIGTEAFF.

The V gene is TRBV4-1, the J gene TRBJ2-7; D call uncertain. V was shortened by 0 bases and J by 2 bases, with 11 bases between the two germline ends. The CDR3 is 15 amino acids. Germline loops: CDR1 MGHRA, CDR2 YSYEKL. CDR3 nucleotides: TGCGCCAGCAGCCAAGAGGTGCGGTCCGCCTACGAGCAGTACTTC. It encodes CASSQEVRSAYEQYF.

The chain carries TRBV11-2 and TRBJ2-1; D is ambiguous. The CDR3 runs to 14 residues. CDR1 is SGHAT and CDR2 is FQNNGV in the germline V gene. The germline V and J ends were trimmed by 3 bases and 8 bases, with 14 bases remaining between them. The CDR3 loop reads CASSFRPLNDEQFF. The DNA for the CDR3 is TGTGCCAGCAGCTTCCGCCCCCTTAATGATGAGCAGTTCTTC.

The sample holds one count of this clone. The chain recombines TRBV13 with TRBJ2-7, with a weak D call TRBD2 (6 bases). Trimming cost V 1 base and J 0 bases, with 19 bases left between them. Germline values: CDR1 PRHDT, CDR2 FYEKMQ (reference sequence). The CDR3 has 18 residues. Written as DNA, the CDR3 is TGTGCCAGCAGCTTAGACGTCCGTGGCGCTAGCGCCTCCTACGAGCAGTACTTC. This encodes CASSLDVRGASASYEQYF.